This T cell receptor beta chain was sequenced in a study of molecular identifiers for immune sequencing clone quantification. The wider study: For replicates, RNA isolated from approximately 22,000 or 94,000 naive CD8 cells was divided into five portions, of which four were sequenced.

One entry per CDR3 protein results from TCRdb running MiXCR on the PCR reads. Found here are under 650,000 distinct CDR3 sequences, about 20% of them singletons; the top ten hold 0.85%. Comment on this clonotype: What it binds is unknown. Since a much larger clone is just one base distant, this may be a read error.

Study results and limitations: Amid more than 800,000 naive cells, spiked Jurkat TCR RNA from one cell was reportedly still detectable. In CMV-specific effectors, clones above 20 copies held over 99% of molecules; naive, under 1%.

Sorting captured naive CD8 T cells as CD8+CD4-CCR7+CD45RA+. The ends were cut back, 7 bases at V and 7 bases at J, with 11 bases in the middle. Germline assignment: CDR1 LNHDA and CDR2 SQIVND (reference sequence). The CDR3 has 13 residues. The clonotype comes from a human donor in good health. Some libraries in this study had Jurkat cell RNA spiked in. Sequencing was carried out using naive CD8+ T cells from blood, with Jurkat cell RNA spiked in. Subset given: FACS-sorted CD8+CD4-CCR7+CD45RA+ naive T cells. This chain links TRBV19 with TRBJ1-6; unclear D gene. CDR3 amino acids: CASKNARNSPLHF. CDR3 sequence (DNA): TGTGCCAGTAAGAACGCCCGAAATTCACCCCTCCACTTT. The full variable domain, rest sourced from reference TRBV19 and TRBJ1-6, is DGGITQSPKYLFRKEGQNVTLSCEQNLNHDAMYWYRQDPGQGLRLIYYSQIVNDFQKGDIAEGYSVSREKKESFPLTVTSAQKNPTAFYLCASKNARNSPLHFGNGTRLTVT.